The count of the clone carrying this TCR beta chain is one. Its antigen is undetermined. These data belong to a study of vaccination effects on CD4 cells after COVID-19. Trimming took 4 bases from V and 5 from J; bases not matched to a gene: 5. This CDR3 region has 14 residues. Per germline, CDR1 KGHSH and CDR2 LQKENI. Study-level results: Marked clonal contraction of infection- and vaccine-induced clones was seen late after vaccination.

CD4+ T cells specific for antigen were expanded with viral peptide pools by the ViraFEST assay before sequencing. Cells that had been cultured for about 10 days were the source of isolated CD4+ T cells. Absence of prior SARS-CoV-2 infection characterized the vaccine recipients, who showed negative nucleocapsid antibodies. With 7.5 to 10 ug/ml peptides and roughly 11 IU/ml IL-2, approximately 2.2 million PBMC per well were cultured. The data were produced by immunoSEQ multiplex PCR, yet TCRdb's version contains in-frame clones alone and is incomplete. Among tens of thousands of clones, roughly 76% were seen once, and the ten largest hold about 3.5%.

The chain couples TRBV18 to TRBJ2-5, with 9 bases lining up with TRBD2. The specimen comprised CD4+ T cells from PBMCs cultured with HCoV-OC43 spike peptides, sampled before COVID-19 vaccination. The subset is: HCoV-OC43 spike overlapping peptide pool stimulation. This sequence originates from a human donor who received a COVID-19 vaccine. The CDR3 region is CASSRVAGEETQYF. As DNA, the CDR3 is TGTGCCAGCTCACGAGTAGCGGGGGAGGAGACCCAGTACTTC.